A single sample gave rise to the 32 T cell receptor beta chains below, sequenced in a study of T cell responses to AZD1222 COVID-19 vaccine. Sequencing used immunoSEQ multiplex PCR; TCRdb keeps in-frame clones, though not all of them. This table has 90,000 to 120,000 clones, over 90% appearing once. This specimen consisted of peripheral blood, obtained on day 0 of AZD1222 vaccination. These receptors were taken from an adult in good health.

This clone occurred once. The V call is TRBV27, the J call TRBJ2-7, with 8 bases matching TRBD1. Per germline, CDR1 MNHEY and CDR2 SMNVEV (reference sequence). V lost 5 bases, J lost 3 bases, and 6 bases stayed unmatched. This CDR3 comprises 14 residues. The CDR3, as DNA: TGTGCCAGCAGTGGCAGGGGGCTAAACTACGAGCAGTACTTC. Its protein product is CASSGRGLNYEQYF.

This rearrangement joins TRBV18 to TRBJ1-1; D not resolved. The germline CDR1 and CDR2 sequences are KGHSH and LQKENI. The CDR3 is 14 residues long. V lost 1 base, J lost 3 bases, and 9 bases lay in between. The CDR3 bases are TGTGCCAGCTCACCACAGGGTTTTGACACTGAAGCTTTCTTT. Encoded protein: CASSPQGFDTEAFF.

The V call is TRBV6-2 or TRBV6-3, the J call TRBJ1-2; D not resolved. The CDR3 is made up of 12 amino acids. The V gene lost 2 bases and the J gene lost 5 bases, with 6 bases spanning the gap. Germline V gene data show CDR1 as MNHEY and CDR2 as SVGEGT. DNA for the CDR3: TGTGCCAGCAGTTACCAGATTTATGGCTACACCTTC. It is translated as CASSYQIYGYTF.

For the CDR3, the DNA is TGTGCCAGCAGCCAACCAGGCAATCGCAGGGGTGATTCACCCCTCCACTTT. This gives the protein CASSQPGNRRGDSPLHF. The rearrangement joins TRBV28 to TRBJ1-6, with a weak D call TRBD1 (6 bases). The V and J ends lost 6 bases and 8 bases respectively, with 23 bases between them. This CDR3 spans 17 amino acids. CDR1 is MDHEN and CDR2 is SYDVKM in the germline V gene.

V and J are TRBV13 and TRBJ1-2, with D unclear. Per germline, CDR1 PRHDT and CDR2 FYEKMQ (reference sequence). This CDR3 has 13 residues. V lost 1 base to trimming and J lost 4 bases, with 7 bases between them. As DNA, the CDR3 is TGTGCCAGCAGCTTAGACGGGATCTATGGCTACACCTTC. This gives the protein CASSLDGIYGYTF.

The chain is built from TRBV6-5 and TRBJ2-7; TRBD2 matches at 14 bases. J gave up 6 bases and V 6 bases, and 7 bases lay outside the gene matches. This CDR3 has 15 amino acids. Per the germline V gene, CDR1 is MNHEY and CDR2 is SVGAGI. CDR3 loop: CASSQGLAGVAEQYF. The CDR3 bases are TGTGCCAGCAGCCAGGGACTAGCGGGAGTAGCCGAGCAGTACTTC.

The rearrangement uses TRBV4-1 and TRBJ2-7, with a tentative D call TRBD2 (6 bases). Trimming took 2 bases from V and 1 from J, leaving 15 bases between them. The CDR3 extends over 16 amino acids. Per the germline V gene, CDR1 is MGHRA and CDR2 is YSYEKL. The CDR3 coding sequence is TGCGCCAGCAGCCAATTCATAGCGGTAACATCCTACGAGCAGTACTTC. Protein product: CASSQFIAVTSYEQYF.

J is TRBJ1-3 and V is TRBV28; weak D call: TRBD1 (5 bases). V lost 6 bases and J 1 base, leaving 10 bases between the germline ends. The V gene's germline CDR1 is MDHEN and CDR2 SYDVKM. This CDR3 has 14 residues. The CDR3 DNA reads TGTGCCAGCAGCCCAGGGAGGTCTGGAAACACCATATATTTT. Translation gives CASSPGRSGNTIYF. Using reference TRBV28 and TRBJ1-3 for the parts outside the CDR3, the full variable domain is DVKVTQSSRYLVKRTGEKVFLECVQDMDHENMFWYRQDPGLGLRLIYFSYDVKMKEKGDIPEGYSVSREKKERFSLILESASTNQTSMYLCASSPGRSGNTIYFGEGSWLTVV.

The rearrangement joins TRBV28 to TRBJ2-2, with TRBD2 identical over 14 bases. The germline V gene encodes CDR1 MDHEN and CDR2 SYDVKM. This CDR3 has 17 amino acids. Germline trimming cut 5 bases from V and 3 bases from J; bases unmatched to any gene: 5. The CDR3 bases are TGTGCCAGCAGTCTGAGACTAGCGGGAGGGCACACCGGGGAGCTGTTTTTT. Encoded protein: CASSLRLAGGHTGELFF.

J is TRBJ2-2 and V is TRBV18, with 8 bases aligning to TRBD1. Looked up from germline, CDR1 is KGHSH and CDR2 is LQKENI. With V trimmed by 5 bases and J by 10 bases, 9 bases remained unmatched. The CDR3 is made up of 14 amino acids. The CDR3 reads CASSGQGSAEELFF. CDR3 DNA: TGTGCCAGCTCAGGACAGGGAAGCGCCGAGGAGCTGTTTTTT. Together with reference TRBV18 and TRBJ2-2, the CDR3 gives the full variable domain: NAGVMQNPRHLVRRRGQEARLRCSPMKGHSHVYWYRQLPEEGLKFMVYLQKENIIDESGMPKERFSAEFPKEGPSILRIQQVVRGDSAAYFCASSGQGSAEELFFGEGSRLTVL.

J is TRBJ2-7 and V is TRBV4-1, with a tentative D call TRBD2 (5 bases). Germline V gives CDR1 MGHRA, CDR2 YSYEKL. CDR3 length equals 17 residues. V was cut by 0 bases and J by 2 bases, with 17 bases left in between. This chain's CDR3 is CASSQDASGFPTYEQYF. The CDR3 DNA reads TGCGCCAGCAGCCAAGATGCGAGCGGATTCCCAACCTACGAGCAGTACTTC.

The DNA for the CDR3 is TGTGCCAGCAGTCCCCATCAGGGGGACTATGGCTACACCTTC. It yields the protein CASSPHQGDYGYTF. The chain has TRBV7-2 and TRBJ1-2; 7 bases agree with TRBD1. The germline V gene has CDR1 SGHTA and CDR2 FQGNSA. Losses at the gene ends were 6 bases for V and 3 bases for J; bases not matched to a gene: 7. The CDR3 loop spans 14 amino acids.

The V gene is TRBV5-1, the J gene TRBJ2-2; TRBD2 matches at 11 bases. Trimming took 3 bases from V and 8 from J; bases not matched to a gene: 9. There are 16 residues in the CDR3. The germline V gene has CDR1 SGHRS and CDR2 YFSETQ. CDR3 sequence: CASSSPGTSGRGELFF. The DNA of the CDR3 is TGCGCCAGCAGCTCCCCCGGGACTAGCGGCCGGGGGGAGCTGTTTTTT.

The chain uses TRBV27 and TRBJ2-1; 8 nucleotides line up with TRBD2. The CDR3 length is 14 residues. V was pared by 5 bases and J by 7 bases, with 7 bases of the junction left unmatched. Germline V gives CDR1 MNHEY, CDR2 SMNVEV (reference sequence). The CDR3 reads CASSNSTGGNEQFF. CDR3 in DNA: TGTGCCAGCAGTAATTCCACGGGGGGGAATGAGCAGTTCTTC.

In nucleotides, the CDR3 is TGCGCCAGCAGCCAAGTAGGGGGCTGGGAGTTAAGGAGTTCCTACAATGAGCAGTTCTTC. Its translation is CASSQVGGWELRSSYNEQFF. This rearrangement joins TRBV4-1 to TRBJ2-1; TRBD1 agrees at 7 bases. V shed 1 base, J shed 1 base, and the junction held 16 bases outside the gene matches. The CDR3 has 20 residues. Germline V gives CDR1 MGHRA, CDR2 YSYEKL.

V gene TRBV29-1 combines with J gene TRBJ2-7; tentative D call: TRBD1 (6 bases). In germline, CDR1 is SQVTM, CDR2 ANQGSEA. Trimming shortened V by 5 bases and J by 6 bases, and 20 bases separated the two germline ends. The CDR3 is 14 residues long. The CDR3: CSVLYRAMGSEQYF. The CDR3 nucleotides read TGCAGCGTTCTCTACAGGGCCATGGGGAGCGAGCAGTACTTC.

V usage is TRBV12-2 and J usage is TRBJ2-1; the table assigns TRBD2, which was not confirmed against the DNA. TRBV12-2 is tagged as a pseudogene. The CDR3 contains 17 residues. The CDR3 DNA sequence: TGTGCAAGTCGCTTTACGGGACTAGCGGTTTCCTACAATGAGCAGTTCTTC. Encoded protein: CASRFTGLAVSYNEQFF.

The genes are TRBV5-1 and TRBJ1-1, with 7 bases fitting TRBD1. Germline CDR1 SGHRS, CDR2 YFSETQ. The CDR3 is made up of 14 amino acids. Trimming cost V 6 bases and J 1 base; bases outside gene matches: 6. The CDR3 loop reads CASTPDRWNTEAFF. CDR3 sequence (DNA): TGCGCCAGCACCCCGGACAGGTGGAACACTGAAGCTTTCTTT.

This rearrangement joins TRBV5-4 to TRBJ2-5; D may be TRBD2 (6 bases). Germline assignment: CDR1 SGHNT and CDR2 YYREEE (reference sequence). The CDR3 totals 13 residues. Trimming took off 0 bases at V and 3 bases at J, with 6 bases between the two ends. The CDR3 DNA follows: TGTGCCAGCAGCTTGGGACTAGAAGAGACCCAGTACTTC. Amino acids: CASSLGLEETQYF.

The chain carries TRBV7-2 and TRBJ1-2, with 7 bases matching TRBD1. Germline CDR1 reads SGHTA; CDR2 reads FQGNSA. V shed 2 bases and J 4 bases; nucleotides not matched to a gene: 7. The CDR3 is 15 amino acids. The CDR3 DNA sequence: TGTGCCAGCAGCTTAACAGGGGAGCCGCGCTATGGCTACACCTTC. The encoded protein is CASSLTGEPRYGYTF.

The chain recombines TRBV2 with TRBJ1-2; D possibly corresponds to TRBD1 (6 bases). Germline assignment: CDR1 SNHLY and CDR2 FYNNEI. The V end lost 6 bases, the J end lost 8 bases, and 13 bases lay between the germline ends. The CDR3 length is 12 residues. The CDR3 DNA follows: TGTGCCAGCAGATTACAGGGAACCGGCTACACCTTC. Its translation: CASRLQGTGYTF.

The chain combines TRBV18 with TRBJ2-5, with 12 nucleotides matching TRBD2. CDR1 KGHSH and CDR2 LQKENI come from the germline V gene. This CDR3 region has 16 residues. V gave up 4 bases and J gave up 7 bases; unmatched junction bases: 10. This CDR3 reads CASSQLPTSGSGTQYF. For the CDR3, the DNA is TGTGCCAGCTCACAATTACCGACTAGCGGGAGCGGGACCCAGTACTTC.

Only a few counts were recorded for this clone. One junction end disagrees with the germline gene, perhaps due to a read error. The chain is built from TRBV7-7 and TRBJ2-2, with 11 bases aligning to TRBD2. The CDR3 is 19 residues long. Germline CDR1 and CDR2: SSHAT and FNYEAQ (reference sequence). CDR3 DNA sequence: TGTGCTAGCAGCGCCGGGCCTTCTAGCGGGGGGCTATGGGACGGGGAGCTGTTTTTT. It yields the protein CASSAGPSSGGLWDGELFF.

The gene calls are TRBV28 and TRBJ2-7, with unresolved D. Trimming removed 4 bases from V and 5 bases from J, with 15 bases in between. Germline V gene sequence: CDR1 MDHEN, CDR2 SYDVKM. The CDR3 length is 14 residues. The CDR3 bases are TGTGCCAGCAGTTGGGCCCTGGCCGGGCACGAGCAGTACTTC. Translated: CASSWALAGHEQYF.

The CDR3 DNA follows: TGTGCCAGCTCATCACTAGCGGTTGAGCAGTTCTTC. Its protein is CASSSLAVEQFF. The chain recombines TRBV18 with TRBJ2-1, with TRBD2 identical over 8 bases. Germline V gene lookup returns CDR1 KGHSH and CDR2 LQKENI. V lost 5 bases to trimming and J lost 9 bases; unmatched junction nucleotides: 3. The CDR3 spans 12 residues.

The J gene is TRBJ2-5, the V gene TRBV3-1 (or the pseudogene TRBV3-2); 7 bases line up with TRBD2. Germline V gives CDR1 LGHDT, CDR2 YNNKEL (reference sequence). The CDR3 runs 15 residues. After removal of 5 bases from V and 0 bases from J, the junction contained 6 bases not matched to a gene. CDR3 amino acids: CASSAGLADQETQYF. CDR3 bases: TGTGCCAGCAGCGCCGGGCTAGCGGACCAAGAGACCCAGTACTTC.

The gene calls are TRBV28 and TRBJ2-7; D unresolved. This CDR3 has 15 residues. Germline V lookup: CDR1 MDHEN, CDR2 SYDVKM. The V and J ends lost 4 bases and 3 bases respectively, with 16 bases between them. CDR3 in DNA: TGTGCCAGCAGTTCCCCCGACTCTTTTCTCTACGAGCAGTACTTC. This translates into CASSSPDSFLYEQYF.

The V call is TRBV30, the J call TRBJ1-1; 7 positions match TRBD1. V lost 7 bases and J lost 2; bases outside the gene matches: 7. The CDR3 is made up of 13 amino acids. Germline CDR1 is GTSNPN and CDR2 is SVGIG (reference sequence). DNA of the CDR3: TGTGCCTCCTTCCGGGACAGCAACACTGAAGCTTTCTTT. Amino acids: CASFRDSNTEAFF.

The chain joins TRBV6-4 to TRBJ2-1; no clear D. The CDR3 totals 15 residues. Looked up from germline, CDR1 is MRHNA and CDR2 is SNTAGT. V was cut by 0 bases and J by 1 base, with 7 bases left in between. The CDR3 is CASSDSGSSYNEQFF. CDR3 sequence (DNA): TGTGCCAGCAGTGACTCGGGAAGTTCCTACAATGAGCAGTTCTTC.

The chain carries TRBV21-1 and TRBJ2-1; no DNA check was done on the table's D call, TRBD2. TRBV21-1 is an annotated pseudogene. The CDR3 contains 14 residues. The CDR3 nucleotides read TGTGCCAGCTGGACTAGCGGGAAGAACAATGAGCAGTTCTTC. This encodes CASWTSGKNNEQFF.

With respect to this clone: The same CDR3 also results from other DNA sequences found in this sample. The J gene is TRBJ2-7, the V gene TRBV28; 7 nucleotides line up with TRBD2. The ends lost 2 bases at V and 3 bases at J; junction bases unmatched: 7. The CDR3 covers 15 residues. The germline gives CDR1 MDHEN, CDR2 SYDVKM. The CDR3 bases are TGTGCCAGCAGTTTACCCGGTGGCGGGAGCTACGAGCAGTACTTC. Encoded protein: CASSLPGGGSYEQYF.

The chain combines TRBV27 with TRBJ2-1, with D hard to call. Per the germline V gene, CDR1 is MNHEY and CDR2 is SMNVEV (reference sequence). Trimming cost V 3 bases and J 7 bases, with 10 bases left between them. CDR3 length equals 13 residues. The CDR3 region has the DNA TGTGCCAGCAGTTTGACGGTGGGGAATGAGCAGTTCTTC. This sequence encodes CASSLTVGNEQFF.